This T cell receptor (beta chain) came from a study of neurological immune-mediated disorders. From the 5' RACE reads, TCRdb called clonotypes with MiXCR, one entry per CDR3 protein. In the table there are around 15,000 distinct CDR3 sequences, about 20% of which are singletons. The CDR3 runs 12 residues. CDR1 and CDR2 (germline): MDHEN, SYDVKM. V dropped 6 bases and J dropped 10 bases, with 13 bases sitting between them. This clonotype has only a few counts. The sequencing sample was made of PBMCs. The chain is built from TRBV28 and TRBJ2-1; TRBD2 is a possible D gene (5 bases). The sequence was collected from a man aged 50-60 years in good health. CDR3 in amino acids: CASSQVGEEQFF. CDR3 bases: TGTGCCAGCAGCCAAGTTGGGGAGGAGCAGTTCTTC.